This T cell receptor (beta chain) was found in a study of Ad26.COV2.S vaccination and SARS-CoV-2 variants. About the study: Participants got Ad26.COV2.S intramuscularly, once or twice 56 days apart.

Treatment denoted: around 19 received Ad26.COV2.S at low or high dose, single or two shots; about 5 received placebo; per-sample allocation not given. The samples were gathered on day 63 after the first injection of vaccine or placebo. At a Boston site, the person donating was an adult of 18-55 years. The vaccine antigen was prefusion-stabilized Wuhan SARS-CoV-2 spike. Germline-derived CDR1 and CDR2 are KGHSH and LQKENI. Trimming removed 3 bases from V and 3 bases from J, with 9 bases in between. The CDR3 consists of 14 residues. The protocol was immunoSEQ multiplex PCR, while the TCRdb copy is restricted to in-frame clones and leaves out a portion. The sample has around 250,000 clones, about 87% seen once.

The V and J genes are TRBV18 and TRBJ1-5; D is possibly TRBD1 (5 bases). Sequencing used peripheral blood, obtained in a trial of Ad26.COV2.S vaccine versus placebo. This clonotype was obtained from a person between 18 and 65 years old who received the Ad26.COV2.S COVID-19 vaccine or a placebo. CDR3 bases: TGTGCCAGCTCACCTACAGGTTTCAATCAGCCCCAGCATTTT. Protein sequence: CASSPTGFNQPQHF.